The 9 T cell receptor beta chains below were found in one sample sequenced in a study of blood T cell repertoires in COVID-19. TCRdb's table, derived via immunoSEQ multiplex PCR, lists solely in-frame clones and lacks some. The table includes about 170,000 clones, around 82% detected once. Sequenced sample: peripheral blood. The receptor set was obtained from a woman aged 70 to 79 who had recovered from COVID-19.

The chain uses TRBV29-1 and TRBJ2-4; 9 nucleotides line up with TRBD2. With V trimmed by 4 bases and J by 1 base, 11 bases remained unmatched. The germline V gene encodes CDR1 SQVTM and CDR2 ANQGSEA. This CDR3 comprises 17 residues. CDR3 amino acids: CSVAGGRATEAKNIQYF. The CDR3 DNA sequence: TGCAGCGTTGCGGGCGGGAGGGCCACGGAGGCCAAAAACATTCAGTACTTC.

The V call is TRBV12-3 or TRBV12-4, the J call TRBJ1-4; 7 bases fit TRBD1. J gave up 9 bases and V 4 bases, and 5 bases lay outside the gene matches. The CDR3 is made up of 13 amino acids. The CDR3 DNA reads TGTGCCAGCAGTTCACAGGGGAGGCAAAAACTGTTTTTT. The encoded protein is CASSSQGRQKLFF.

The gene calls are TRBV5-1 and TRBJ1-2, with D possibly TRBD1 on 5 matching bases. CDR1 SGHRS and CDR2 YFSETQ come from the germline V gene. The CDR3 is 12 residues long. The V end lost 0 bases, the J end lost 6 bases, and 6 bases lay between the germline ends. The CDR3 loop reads CASSLGQNGYTF. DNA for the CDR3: TGCGCCAGCAGCTTGGGACAGAATGGCTACACCTTC.

CDR3 sequence: CASSPGAGTSTDTQYF. CDR3 nucleotides: TGTGCCAGCAGCCCCGGGGCAGGGACTAGCACAGATACGCAGTATTTT. V is TRBV7-3 and J is TRBJ2-3; a weak D match, TRBD2 (6 bases). The CDR3 covers 16 residues. V was shortened by 5 bases and J by 0 bases, with 15 bases between the two germline ends. CDR1 and CDR2 from the germline V gene are SGHTA and FQGTGA.

The CDR3 sequence: CASSPTTGLAGRTPLEQYF. The CDR3 region has the DNA TGTGCCAGCTCACCCACGACGGGACTAGCGGGAAGGACCCCCCTCGAGCAGTACTTC. The J gene is TRBJ2-7, the V gene TRBV18, with 13 bases fitting TRBD2. The junction had 17 bases not matched to a gene; V was cut back by 3 bases and J by 6 bases. This CDR3 is built from 19 residues. Germline lookup yields CDR1 KGHSH and CDR2 LQKENI.

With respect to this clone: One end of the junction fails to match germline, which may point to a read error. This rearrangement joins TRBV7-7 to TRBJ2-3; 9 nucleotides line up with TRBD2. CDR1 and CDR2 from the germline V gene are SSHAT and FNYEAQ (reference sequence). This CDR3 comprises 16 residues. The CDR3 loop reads CASSPGASGVRGTQYF. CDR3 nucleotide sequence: TGTGCTAGCAGCCCAGGGGCTAGCGGGGTACGGGGTACGCAGTATTTT.

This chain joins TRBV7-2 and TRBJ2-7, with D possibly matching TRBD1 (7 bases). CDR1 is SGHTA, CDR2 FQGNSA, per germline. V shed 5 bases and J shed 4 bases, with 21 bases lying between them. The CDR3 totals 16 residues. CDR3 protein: CASSPGGWGVSYEQYF. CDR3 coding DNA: TGTGCCAGCAGCCCAGGGGGGTGGGGTGTTTCGTACGAGCAGTACTTC.

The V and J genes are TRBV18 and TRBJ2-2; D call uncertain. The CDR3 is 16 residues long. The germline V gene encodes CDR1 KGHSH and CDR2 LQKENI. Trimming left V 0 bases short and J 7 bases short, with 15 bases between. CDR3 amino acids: CASSPPGPGSGGELFF. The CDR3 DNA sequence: TGTGCCAGCTCACCACCGGGCCCCGGATCTGGCGGGGAGCTGTTTTTT.

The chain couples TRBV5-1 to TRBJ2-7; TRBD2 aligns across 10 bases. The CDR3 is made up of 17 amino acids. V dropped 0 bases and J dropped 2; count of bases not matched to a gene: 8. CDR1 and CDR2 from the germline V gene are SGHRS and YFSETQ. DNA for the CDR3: TGCGCCAGCAGCTTGGGGGCTAGCGGGAGTCCCCCCTACGAGCAGTACTTC. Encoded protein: CASSLGASGSPPYEQYF.